This T cell receptor beta chain emerged from a study of regulatory T cells in long-lasting Graves disease. Study summary: Those with persistent Graves' disease had received antithyroid drugs for over 5 years with positive TSH receptor antibodies. Study findings and constraints: Persistent Graves' patients showed less TCR diversity than newly diagnosed patients showed. Relative to new patients (roughly 950), persistent patients exhibited greater sharing of public clonotypes (around 2,500).

The CDR3 has 15 amino acids. CDR1 is SGHVS, CDR2 FQNEAQ, per germline. Trimming took 0 bases from V and 3 from J; bases not matched to a gene: 4. The table lists this clonotype with a few counts. Its antigen remains unidentified. Construction of the TCR beta libraries employed iRepertoire HTBI primers in conjunction with Arm-PCR of CDR3 regions. MiXCR, applied by TCRdb to the multiplex PCR reads, yields one record per CDR3 protein. The data hold 450,000 or so distinct CDR3 sequences, with about 22% observed a single time. As for time point: persistent/refractory GD, antithyroid drugs over 5 years with positive TRAb. The authors made the TCR library using RNA they extracted from PBMCs. The patients included were those that came from an endocrinology department in Xi'an, China.

This clonotype was obtained from a female donor with Graves disease. This chain uses TRBV7-8 with TRBJ2-7; 8 bases align to TRBD1. The material was peripheral blood mononuclear cells (PBMCs), obtained when the disease was refractory, from a patient treated with antithyroid drugs. The CDR3 spells CASSLAQTGGYEQYF. CDR3 sequence (DNA): TGTGCCAGCAGCTTAGCGCAAACAGGGGGCTACGAGCAGTACTTC.